These 5 T cell receptor beta chains came from one sample sequenced in a study of shared clonotypes between healthy human individuals. Profiled with immunoSEQ multiplex PCR; TCRdb holds only in-frame clones, not every one. Among more than 450,000 clones listed, 75% to 85% were seen once. Sequenced material: PBMCs. These receptors all come from a woman aged 35 to 49 in good health. Some clones in this sample may be carry-over from other donors' samples.

Points on this clone: Distinct nucleotide sequences in the sample also encode this CDR3. The CDR3 DNA follows: TGTGCCAGCAGTTTTTCAGGGTACAATGAGCAGTTCTTC. Translation: CASSFSGYNEQFF. The chain is built from TRBV27 and TRBJ2-1, with D possibly being TRBD1 (5 bases). Per germline, CDR1 MNHEY and CDR2 SMNVEV (reference sequence). V was shortened by 3 bases and J by 4 bases, with 7 bases between the two germline ends. The CDR3 is 13 residues long.

The V and J genes are TRBV30 and TRBJ2-6; 10 bases match TRBD1. CDR1 and CDR2 (germline): GTSNPN, SVGIG (reference sequence). Losses at the gene ends were 2 bases for V and 3 bases for J; bases not matched to a gene: 7. CDR3 length: 17 amino acids. This chain's CDR3 is CAWSQDRGRYGANVLTF. CDR3 in DNA: TGTGCCTGGAGTCAGGACAGGGGGAGGTATGGGGCCAACGTCCTGACTTTC.

The chain recombines TRBV19 with TRBJ1-5; possible D gene TRBD1, 5 bases. CDR3 size: 14 residues. V shed 8 bases and J shed 0 bases, with 11 bases lying between them. Germline CDR1 is LNHDA and CDR2 is SQIVND (reference sequence). This CDR3 is CASERGDSNQPQHF. The CDR3 DNA reads as TGTGCCAGTGAGCGAGGGGATAGCAATCAGCCCCAGCATTTT.

The rearrangement uses TRBV15 and TRBJ2-2; tentatively, D is TRBD1 (6 bases). CDR1 and CDR2 (germline): LNHNV, YYDKDF (reference sequence). V lost 0 bases to trimming and J lost 0 bases, with 8 bases between them. This CDR3 contains 16 residues. The CDR3 sequence: CATSRDTGSNTGELFF. The CDR3 bases are TGTGCCACCAGCAGAGATACAGGGTCGAACACCGGGGAGCTGTTTTTT.

V gene TRBV7-2 combines with J gene TRBJ1-5; TRBD1 is a possible D gene (6 bases). The ends were cut back, 5 bases at V and 2 bases at J, with 13 bases in the middle. The V gene's germline CDR1 is SGHTA and CDR2 FQGNSA. The CDR3 totals 15 residues. In DNA, the CDR3 is TGTGCCAGCAGCCCCATAGGGGGACGCAATCAGCCCCAGCATTTT. The encoded protein is CASSPIGGRNQPQHF.